This entry describes one T cell receptor beta chain. This clonotype was seen more than once but under ten times. The antigen this receptor binds is unknown. No base-level quality is on record; no much larger clone is a single base apart. For repertoire sequencing, the TCR beta CDR3 regions were amplified from RNA transcripts. A first-round RT-PCR used HTBI primers with the Qiagen OneStep RT-PCR kit, followed by a second-round multiplex PCR, size selection and purification. Libraries were sequenced on an Illumina HiSeq2000 using paired-end 100 bp reads. Per the original workflow: SOAPnuke was used for read processing, and reads with adapters, uncalled bases, a mean Phred below 15, or no exact constant-primer or identifier match were discarded. COPE v1.2.5 was used to merge high-quality paired reads. Each unique nucleotide sequence was defined as a clonotype, and clonotypes were aligned to IMGT TRB V, D and J references with MiTCR v1.1. The analysis was limited to V-J combinations with a frequency above 0.0001, which together covered around 99% of the repertoires. A TCR clonal expansion and chaos score per V-J combination was defined as the ratio of F50 clonal expansion to chaos observed in the TCRdist matrix. Welch's t-statistics and random forest were used to reduce features to over ten V-J combinations, which were fed into a naive Bayes classifier. The Morisita-Horn index was used to measure how similar the thyroid and blood repertoires were. The public reads were reanalyzed by TCRdb: fastp trimming at Q25, MiXCR alignment, in-frame beta chains only. Rows with a matching CDR3 protein are joined into one entry that keeps the most common DNA and genes. The V and J calls here are based on TCRdb, not the publication. The sample records 600,000 to 700,000 distinct CDR3 sequences, about 41% of which are singletons. Clones ranked in the top ten supply around 3% of the sample.

The data were obtained in a study of Graves' ophthalmopathy and Graves' hyperthyroidism (dated by TCRdb to 2016 to 2019). In the study overall: Peripheral blood was collected at initial diagnosis, prior to any treatment. The study used signatures of the TCR beta repertoire to tell Graves' ophthalmopathy apart from Graves' hyperthyroidism and to predict which patients would progress to ophthalmopathy. In total, 135 blood samples were TCR-sequenced: under 45 ophthalmopathy, under 80 hyperthyroidism and some 17 hyperthyroidism-to-ophthalmopathy patients. A discovery set of 100 patients (roughly 43 ophthalmopathy, about 59 stable hyperthyroidism) was enrolled to explore V-J signatures distinguishing ophthalmopathy from hyperthyroidism. An independent validation cohort was composed of around 19 hyperthyroidism patients and around 15 patients who later progressed from hyperthyroidism to ophthalmopathy. In roughly 6 hyperthyroidism patients, the T-cell repertoires found in thyroid tissue were compared with those found in blood. After sampling, hyperthyroidism patients received methimazole starting at 30 mg daily, and ophthalmopathy patients received high-dose intravenous methylprednisolone.

Overall results and qualifications from the work: In validation, the model predicted ophthalmopathy progression with 55% to 71% sensitivity and 72% to 80% specificity; some 13 predicted patients were CT-confirmed with GO in a median of approximately six months. No statistical method was used to set the sample size in advance, and the investigators knew which group each participant was assigned to. In cross-validation, the 13-signature model distinguished ophthalmopathy from stable hyperthyroidism with nearly 90% sensitivity and around 83% specificity, while in the test set the corresponding values were 80% and 75%. Most expanded thyroid clonotypes with frequency above 0.001 were also detected in blood, suggesting blood repertoires may reflect the thyroid immune response.

Ophthalmopathy patients were characterized by moderately to severely active disease, a Clinical Activity Score of at least 3, a NOSPECS grade of at least 4, and a disease duration under 3 months. Anyone with other autoimmune diseases, uncontrolled infections, pregnancy or lactation was excluded from the study. Clinical symptoms, serum thyroxine, TRAb, thyroid ultrasound and orbital computed tomography were used for diagnosis. Using Ficoll-Paque density gradient centrifugation, PBMCs were isolated from approximately 11 ml of fresh peripheral blood. Trizol reagent was used to extract the total RNA, and its quality was then checked on an Agilent 2100 Bioanalyzer. Its CDR3 holds 16 amino acids, cysteine through phenylalanine. The DNA shown is the 48-base CDR3, in frame from base 1. V and J lose 7 bases and 8 bases, and a span of 23 bases separates them. Based on the germline V gene, the CDR1 and CDR2 sequences are SGHVS and FNYEAQ.

The sequence links TRBV7-6 to TRBJ2-2, with the D gene call left open. The TCR comes from an adult man with Graves' ophthalmopathy. Sample: peripheral blood. The CDR3 sequence is CASTLRDSAIDGELFF. The bases read TGTGCCAGCACCCTTAGAGACTCAGCGATCGATGGGGAGCTGTTTTTT.